A single TCR beta chain is shown here with its context. The data stem from a study of T cells in Graves' hyperthyroidism and ophthalmopathy. Study-wide background: Prior to any treatment, at the point of initial diagnosis, peripheral blood was collected.

The CDR3 loop spans 17 amino acids. Germline-derived CDR1 and CDR2 are SGHNT and YYREEE (reference sequence). Trimming took 1 base from V and 0 from J, leaving 14 bases between them. RNA transcripts gave rise to amplified TCR beta CDR3 regions. In the first-round RT-PCR of the TCR CDR3, the HTBI primer set was used. TCRdb fed the multiplex PCR reads into MiXCR, producing one record per CDR3 protein. The table has under 350,000 distinct CDR3 sequences, roughly an eighth seen once. Specimen: blood. The gene calls are TRBV5-4 and TRBJ2-1; a weak D match, TRBD2 (6 bases). This receptor was identified in a woman aged 40 to 49 with Graves' hyperthyroidism. CDR3 nucleotide sequence: TGTGCCAGCAGCTTGATTGCTAGCGATCCCTCCTACAATGAGCAGTTCTTC. It yields the protein CASSLIASDPSYNEQFF.